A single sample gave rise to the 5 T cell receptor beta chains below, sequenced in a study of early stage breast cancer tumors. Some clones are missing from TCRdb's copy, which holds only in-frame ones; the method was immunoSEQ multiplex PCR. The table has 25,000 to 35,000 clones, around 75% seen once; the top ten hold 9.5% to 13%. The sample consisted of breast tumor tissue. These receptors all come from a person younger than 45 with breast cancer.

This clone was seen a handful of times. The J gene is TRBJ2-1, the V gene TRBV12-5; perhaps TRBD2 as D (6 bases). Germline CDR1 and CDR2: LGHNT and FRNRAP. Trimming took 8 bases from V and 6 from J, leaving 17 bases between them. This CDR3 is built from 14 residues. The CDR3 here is CASRGSGPPNEQFF. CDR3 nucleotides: TGTGCTAGTCGGGGCAGCGGGCCTCCCAATGAGCAGTTCTTC.

The CDR3 DNA sequence: TGTGCCAGCTCACCAGCTAGGACAGATGGCTATGGCTACACCTTC. Translated: CASSPARTDGYGYTF. The V call is TRBV18, the J call TRBJ1-2; weak D call: TRBD1 (6 bases). Germline CDR1 KGHSH, CDR2 LQKENI. The CDR3 spans 15 residues. The V end was cut by 2 bases, the J end by 4 bases, with 14 bases between. Combining the CDR3 with reference TRBV18 and TRBJ1-2 gives the whole variable domain NAGVMQNPRHLVRRRGQEARLRCSPMKGHSHVYWYRQLPEEGLKFMVYLQKENIIDESGMPKERFSAEFPKEGPSILRIQQVVRGDSAAYFCASSPARTDGYGYTFGSGTRLTVV.

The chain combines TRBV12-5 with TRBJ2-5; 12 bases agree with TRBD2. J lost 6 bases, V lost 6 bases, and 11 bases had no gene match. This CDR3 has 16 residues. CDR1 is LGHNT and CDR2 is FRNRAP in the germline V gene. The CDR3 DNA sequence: TGTGCTAGTGGCTTTCCGACTAGCGGGAGCGGGCAGACCCAGTACTTC. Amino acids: CASGFPTSGSGQTQYF.

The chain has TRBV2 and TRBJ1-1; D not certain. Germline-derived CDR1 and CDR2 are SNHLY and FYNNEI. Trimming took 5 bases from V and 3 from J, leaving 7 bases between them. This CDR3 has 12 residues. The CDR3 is CASSLGDTEAFF. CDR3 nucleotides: TGTGCCAGCAGTCTCGGGGACACTGAAGCTTTCTTT.

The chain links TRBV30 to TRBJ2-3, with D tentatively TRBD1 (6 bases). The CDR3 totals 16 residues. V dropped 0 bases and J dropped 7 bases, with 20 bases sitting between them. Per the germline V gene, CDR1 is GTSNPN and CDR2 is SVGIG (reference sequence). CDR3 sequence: CAWSVGAAHPRYTQYF. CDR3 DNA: TGTGCCTGGAGTGTGGGGGCGGCTCACCCTCGGTATACGCAGTATTTT. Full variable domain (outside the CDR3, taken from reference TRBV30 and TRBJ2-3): SQTIHQWPATLVQPVGSPLSLECTVEGTSNPNLYWYRQAAGRGLQLLFYSVGIGQISSEVPQNLSASRPQDRQFILSSKKLLLSDSGFYLCAWSVGAAHPRYTQYFGPGTRLTVL.